This TCR beta chain was sequenced for a study of blood T cell repertoires in COVID-19. The Seattle patients joined while their infection was active and were tracked longitudinally afterward. The V gene end was trimmed by 1 base and the J gene end by 3 bases; junction bases not matched to a gene: 3. CDR1 and CDR2 from the germline V gene are LGHDT and YNNKEL (reference sequence). The CDR3 extends over 16 amino acids. Study processing details: By means of reference gene primer amplification, nucleated cell counts were estimated. The protocol was immunoSEQ multiplex PCR, while the TCRdb copy is restricted to in-frame clones and leaves out a portion. V and J calls and clone size are those listed in that table; D and trimming were worked out from the DNA. The sample holds 96,000 or so clones, approximately 90% seen once.

Source material: peripheral blood. The rearrangement links TRBV3-1 (or the pseudogene TRBV3-2) to TRBJ2-3; 11 bases agree with TRBD2. The sequence came from a human donor with COVID-19, enrolled during active disease. The donor label of this sample is uncertain. The CDR3 here is CASSQGLAGSTDTQYF. Written as DNA, the CDR3 is TGTGCCAGCAGCCAAGGACTAGCGGGGAGTACAGATACGCAGTATTTT.